This TCR beta chain emerged from a study of siplizumab effects on memory and regulatory T cells. Here immunoSEQ multiplex PCR was the method, and the copy in TCRdb shows in-frame clones only, minus some. The sample has about 75,000 clones, 93% seen once. Study results and limitations: Major contributors to the alloresponse seemed to be naive T cells, which also appeared more diverse than memory cells. Memory cells that were CD4+ and unstimulated gave rise to alloreactive sequences, which siplizumab significantly reduced.

This clone has just one count. Antigen: not known. Source material: CD8+ T cells sorted from blood. This receptor was identified in a human donor in good health.

The CDR3 nucleotides are TGTGCCAGCAGTCCCCGGACAGGCCTGTTTGAGCAGTACTTC. Translating it yields CASSPRTGLFEQYF. The chain combines TRBV27 with TRBJ2-7; the match to TRBD1 covers 7 bases. The length of the CDR3 is 14 residues. V lost 5 bases, J lost 7 bases, and 11 bases stayed unmatched. Germline lookup yields CDR1 MNHEY and CDR2 SMNVEV (reference sequence).